This TCR beta chain was documented in a study of blood T cell repertoires in COVID-19. The protocol was immunoSEQ multiplex PCR, while the TCRdb copy is restricted to in-frame clones and leaves out a portion. The sample lists about 79,000 clones; roughly 90% were seen once. The CDR3 length is 17 residues. Germline trimming cut 2 bases from V and 4 bases from J; bases unmatched to any gene: 10. The V gene's germline CDR1 is MGHRA and CDR2 YSYEKL. Sequenced material: peripheral blood. The receptor's source is a man aged 70 or older with active or convalescent COVID-19. V is TRBV4-1 and J is TRBJ2-4; 8 positions agree with TRBD1. CDR3 residues: CASSQPTGGSTKNIQYF. The DNA of the CDR3 is TGCGCCAGCAGCCAACCTACAGGGGGAAGCACAAAAAACATTCAGTACTTC.